Following are 30 T cell receptor beta chains from one sample sequenced in a study of blood T cell repertoires in COVID-19. TCRdb keeps only in-frame clones here, not all; method: immunoSEQ multiplex PCR. The table includes approximately 160,000 clones, approximately 81% detected once. The sample was peripheral blood. The receptors stem from a man younger than 35 with active or convalescent COVID-19.

The V call is TRBV7-3, the J call TRBJ1-1, with 10 positions matching TRBD1. Per the germline V gene, CDR1 is SGHTA and CDR2 is FQGTGA. Unmatched junction bases numbered 6, after V lost 4 bases and J lost 7 bases. The CDR3 contains 14 residues. CDR3: CASSSDRGQGEAFF. Here the CDR3 DNA reads TGTGCCAGCAGCTCAGACAGGGGGCAAGGTGAAGCTTTCTTT.

This chain joins TRBV5-1 and TRBJ1-3; possible D gene TRBD1, 6 bases. The V gene lost 3 bases and the J gene lost 3 bases, with 16 bases spanning the gap. The germline gives CDR1 SGHRS, CDR2 YFSETQ. CDR3 size: 16 residues. The CDR3 DNA is TGCGCCAGCAGCTCCCAGGGGTTATTTGGTGGAAACACCATATATTTT. Amino acid sequence: CASSSQGLFGGNTIYF.

This clone was recorded many times. The chain has TRBV6-4 and TRBJ2-3, with D unresolved. Germline values: CDR1 MRHNA, CDR2 SNTAGT. This CDR3 spans 16 amino acids. The V and J ends lost 0 bases and 0 bases respectively, with 10 bases between them. CDR3 coding DNA: TGTGCCAGCAGTGACTCCCTTGCAACTAGCACAGATACGCAGTATTTT. Encoded protein: CASSDSLATSTDTQYF.

The V call is TRBV28, the J call TRBJ2-2; D is perhaps TRBD1 (5 bases). The CDR3 sequence is 13 residues long. Germline-derived CDR1 and CDR2 are MDHEN and SYDVKM. V lost 10 bases and J lost 0, with 9 bases in between. The CDR3 DNA reads TGTGCCACCCTGACAGCGAACACCGGGGAGCTGTTTTTT. This gives the protein CATLTANTGELFF.

This rearrangement joins TRBV6-5 to TRBJ2-2; D gene unclear. CDR3 length: 13 amino acids. Per the germline V gene, CDR1 is MNHEY and CDR2 is SVGAGI. The CDR3 region is CAALGQRIGELFF. In nucleotides, the CDR3 is TGTGCTGCGTTGGGCCAAAGGATCGGGGAGCTGTTTTTT.

CDR3 region: CASSLGSSGRSRGKQFF. CDR3 coding DNA: TGTGCCAGCAGTTTAGGGTCTAGCGGGAGGTCCCGGGGCAAGCAGTTCTTC. V usage is TRBV27 and J usage is TRBJ2-1, with 11 bases that match TRBD2. The junction had 14 bases not matched to a gene; V was cut back by 2 bases and J by 11 bases. This CDR3 is 17 amino acids long. CDR1 is MNHEY, CDR2 SMNVEV, per germline (reference sequence).

The V and J genes are TRBV18 and TRBJ1-1; the D gene is possibly TRBD1 (6 bases). The ends were cut back, 6 bases at V and 3 bases at J, with 23 bases in the middle. Looked up from germline, CDR1 is KGHSH and CDR2 is LQKENI. The CDR3 totals 17 residues. Written as DNA, the CDR3 is TGTGCCAGCTCCCCGACAGGAACCCGAATCCGGGACACTGAAGCTTTCTTT. Translating gives CASSPTGTRIRDTEAFF.

The V call is TRBV11-3, the J call TRBJ2-1; weak D call: TRBD2 (6 bases). The CDR3 sequence is 14 residues long. CDR1 is SGHNT and CDR2 is YENEEA in the germline V gene. Trimming removed 8 bases at V and 7 bases at J, with 18 bases between. The CDR3 DNA follows: TGTGCCAGCGGTAATAAGCGGGTTAGTAATGAGCAGTTCTTC. It is translated as CASGNKRVSNEQFF. Based on the CDR3 plus reference TRBV11-3 and TRBJ2-1, the full variable domain is EAGVVQSPRYKIIEKKQPVAFWCNPISGHNTLYWYLQNLGQGPELLIRYENEEAVDDSQLPKDRFSAERLKGVDSTLKIQPAELGDSAVYLCASGNKRVSNEQFFGPGTRLTVL.

The chain carries TRBV6-2 or TRBV6-3 and TRBJ1-2; 7 bases are shared with TRBD1. CDR1 and CDR2 from the germline V gene are MNHEY and SVGEGT. This CDR3 spans 13 amino acids. Germline trimming cut 5 bases from V and 2 bases from J; bases unmatched to any gene: 2. The CDR3 reads CASSPTGNYGYTF. CDR3 nucleotide sequence: TGTGCCAGCAGTCCGACAGGGAACTATGGCTACACCTTC.

The chain employs TRBV4-2 and TRBJ1-3; 9 bases are shared with TRBD1. V was pared by 5 bases and J by 2 bases, with 4 bases of the junction left unmatched. This CDR3 region has 15 residues. Germline V lookup: CDR1 LGHNA, CDR2 YNFKEQ. This CDR3 reads CASSARQGAGNTIYF. CDR3 nucleotides: TGTGCCAGCAGCGCAAGACAGGGGGCTGGAAACACCATATATTTT.

The chain employs TRBV6-5 and TRBJ2-7; 10 bases agree with TRBD2. The CDR3 sequence is 15 residues long. The germline gives CDR1 MNHEY, CDR2 SVGAGI. The V segment lost 6 bases and the J segment 1 base; nucleotides outside the gene matches: 6. CDR3 amino acids: CASRMGTSASYEQYF. CDR3 nucleotides: TGTGCCAGCAGGATGGGGACTAGCGCTTCCTACGAGCAGTACTTC.

A few counts support this clone. The genes are TRBV6-5 and TRBJ2-3; perhaps TRBD2 as D (6 bases). This CDR3 contains 13 residues. Deletions cut 7 bases from V and 5 bases from J, with 13 bases between. Germline lookup yields CDR1 MNHEY and CDR2 SVGAGI. The CDR3 bases are TGTGCCAGCACGCGGGGTTCGGGAGATACGCAGTATTTT. Its protein is CASTRGSGDTQYF.

This sequence joins TRBV9 and TRBJ2-7; 8 bases map to TRBD2. V lost 0 bases to trimming and J lost 0 bases; unmatched junction nucleotides: 5. The CDR3 consists of 16 residues. Germline CDR1 SGDLS, CDR2 YYNGEE. The CDR3 here is CASSVGPSGHSYEQYF. The CDR3 DNA is TGTGCCAGCAGCGTAGGTCCTAGCGGGCACTCCTACGAGCAGTACTTC.

V and J are TRBV28 and TRBJ1-5; no reliable D call. Germline lookup yields CDR1 MDHEN and CDR2 SYDVKM. The CDR3 has 15 residues. The germline V and J ends were trimmed by 6 bases and 2 bases, with 14 bases remaining between them. The CDR3 nucleotides are TGTGCCAGCAGACCCTACGCTCAGGGCAATCAGCCCCAGCATTTT. Protein: CASRPYAQGNQPQHF.

This clone was seen more than once but under ten times. V is TRBV13 and J is TRBJ2-7; possible D gene TRBD1, 5 bases. The length of the CDR3 is 14 residues. Trimming pared 5 bases from V and 1 base from J, leaving 12 bases between. The germline CDR1 and CDR2 sequences are PRHDT and FYEKMQ (reference sequence). The CDR3 nucleotides are TGTGCCAGCAGCCCCAGACAGAGATCCTACGAGCAGTACTTC. Encoded protein: CASSPRQRSYEQYF.

A remark on this clone: A much larger clone differs by one base, so this may be a read error. The chain has TRBV6-2 or TRBV6-3 and TRBJ1-5, with 12 positions matching TRBD1. This CDR3 spans 17 amino acids. Germline V gives CDR1 MNHEY, CDR2 SVGEGT. The CDR3 bases are TGTACCAGCAGTTACATGGGGACAGGGGGCGCGAATCAGCCCCAGCATTTT. It yields the protein CTSSYMGTGGANQPQHF.

This chain connects TRBV29-1 to TRBJ1-3; D call uncertain. V lost 4 bases, J lost 1 base, and 8 bases lay in between. Germline V gene lookup returns CDR1 SQVTM and CDR2 ANQGSEA. The CDR3 is made up of 13 amino acids. CDR3 bases: TGCAGCGTTGTTGGAGGATCTGGAAACACCATATATTTT. The encoded protein is CSVVGGSGNTIYF.

As DNA, the CDR3 is TGTGCCAGCTCACCCCTACAGGGTGCTAATGAAAAACTGTTTTTT. Its translation is CASSPLQGANEKLFF. This chain connects TRBV18 to TRBJ1-4; D might be TRBD1 (6 bases). The CDR3 has 15 amino acids. Germline CDR1 and CDR2: KGHSH and LQKENI. Trimming stripped 3 bases from V and 3 bases from J, with 11 bases between.

The V call is TRBV6-5, the J call TRBJ2-5; D not resolved. The germline gives CDR1 MNHEY, CDR2 SVGAGI. Trimming took off 2 bases at V and 0 bases at J, with 13 bases between the two ends. The CDR3 has 16 amino acids. The CDR3 loop is CASSYTADWYQETQYF. The CDR3 DNA follows: TGTGCCAGCAGTTACACGGCAGACTGGTACCAAGAGACCCAGTACTTC.

V usage is TRBV5-1 and J usage is TRBJ1-1; a possible D gene is TRBD1 (6 bases). The CDR3 is made up of 14 amino acids. CDR1 and CDR2 from the germline V gene are SGHRS and YFSETQ. Trimming shortened V by 3 bases and J by 1 base, and 10 bases separated the two germline ends. CDR3 DNA: TGCGCCAGCAGCTATTACAGGGAGAACACTGAAGCTTTCTTT. Its protein product is CASSYYRENTEAFF.

The V gene is TRBV21-1, the J gene TRBJ2-7; TRBD1, the D gene given by the table, was not confirmed from the DNA. TRBV21-1 is deemed a pseudogene. CDR3 length: 16 residues. CDR3 bases: TGTGCCAGCAGCGCCACGGACAGCCACCTAACCTACGAGCAGTACTTC. Translating it yields CASSATDSHLTYEQYF.

The V and J genes are TRBV29-1 and TRBJ1-2; D uncertain. Germline-derived CDR1 and CDR2 are SQVTM and ANQGSEA. Trimming stripped 7 bases from V and 1 base from J, with 4 bases between. This CDR3 region has 10 residues. CDR3 DNA sequence: TGCAGCGCCTATAACTATGGCTACACCTTC. This encodes CSAYNYGYTF.

V gene TRBV6-1 combines with J gene TRBJ2-5, with 8 bases matching TRBD1. The V and J ends lost 4 bases and 2 bases, in that order; junction bases with no gene match: 9. CDR3 length: 16 residues. Germline values: CDR1 MNHNS, CDR2 SASEGT. The CDR3 region has the DNA TGTGCCAGCAGTGCACAATGGACAGGGCCACAAGAGACCCAGTACTTC. It specifies CASSAQWTGPQETQYF.

The chain joins TRBV10-3 to TRBJ2-7, with D perhaps matching TRBD1 (6 bases). Germline loops: CDR1 ENHRY, CDR2 SYGVKD. With 5 bases removed from V and 5 bases from J, the gap between germline ends came to 13 bases. This CDR3 is built from 13 residues. This CDR3 is CAISLQGVDEQYF. The CDR3 region has the DNA TGTGCCATCAGTCTACAGGGTGTGGACGAGCAGTACTTC.

V and J are TRBV5-6 and TRBJ1-5; D gene unclear. Trimming left V 0 bases short and J 0 bases short, with 10 bases between. Germline CDR1 is SGHDT and CDR2 is YYEEEE. The CDR3 covers 16 residues. The CDR3 sequence is CASSLVTDTSNQPQHF. The CDR3, as DNA: TGTGCCAGCAGCTTGGTCACAGATACTAGCAATCAGCCCCAGCATTTT.

The chain links TRBV6-5 to TRBJ2-5; TRBD2 agrees at 10 bases. CDR3 length: 14 residues. With V trimmed by 4 bases and J by 11 bases, 10 bases remained unmatched. Germline V CDR1 and CDR2: MNHEY, SVGAGI. The CDR3 DNA follows: TGTGCCAGCAGTTTTAAGCGGGAGGGCCACCATCAGTACTTC. Its translation is CASSFKREGHHQYF.

This clone was observed a single time. This rearrangement joins TRBV7-3 to TRBJ2-3, with TRBD1 matching over 9 bases. The CDR3 has 17 residues. Trimming at V came to 2 bases and at J to 2 bases, leaving 8 bases not matched to a gene. Germline CDR1 and CDR2: SGHTA and FQGTGA. CDR3 region: CASSLGPGTGNTDTQYF. In nucleotides, the CDR3 is TGTGCCAGCAGCTTAGGTCCCGGGACAGGGAACACAGATACGCAGTATTTT.

The chain employs TRBV19 and TRBJ1-4; 8 bases agree with TRBD1. The germline gives CDR1 LNHDA, CDR2 SQIVND (reference sequence). The CDR3 totals 12 residues. V lost 10 bases and J lost 8; bases outside the gene matches: 6. CDR3 region: CATGQGGEKLFF. The DNA for the CDR3 is TGTGCCACAGGACAGGGTGGCGAAAAACTGTTTTTT.

The J gene is TRBJ1-5, the V gene TRBV4-1, with 7 positions matching TRBD1. The V segment lost 2 bases and the J segment 0 bases; nucleotides outside the gene matches: 1. The length of the CDR3 is 15 residues. Looked up from germline, CDR1 is MGHRA and CDR2 is YSYEKL. DNA for the CDR3: TGCGCCAGCAGCCAAACAGGGGATAGCAATCAGCCCCAGCATTTT. It yields the protein CASSQTGDSNQPQHF.

The chain is built from TRBV6-5 and TRBJ2-1; TRBD2 aligns across 8 bases. The junction had 6 bases not matched to a gene; V was cut back by 8 bases and J by 3 bases. Germline CDR1 reads MNHEY; CDR2 reads SVGAGI. The CDR3 is 14 residues long. Here the CDR3 reads CASSDSGIYNEQFF. The CDR3 coding sequence is TGTGCCAGCTCTGATAGCGGGATCTACAATGAGCAGTTCTTC.